The 8 T cell receptor beta chains in this list originate from one sample, sequenced in a study of CD8 T cells in Susac syndrome. Reverse transcription used about 0.45 to 1 ug RNA and random hexamers. Each CDR3 protein gets one entry after TCRdb re-called the immunoSEQ multiplex PCR reads with MiXCR. The sample carries around 280,000 distinct CDR3 sequences, 70% to 90% recorded once. Sequenced material: CD8+ T cells from PBMCs. The receptors were gathered from a human donor with multiple sclerosis.

CDR3 residues: CASHREGSNRSNQPQHF. CDR3 nucleotides: TGTGCCAGCCATCGAGAGGGGTCGAATCGGAGCAATCAGCCCCAGCATTTT. The rearrangement links TRBV7-9 to TRBJ1-5; TRBD1 might be the D (5 bases). This CDR3 comprises 17 residues. The ends were cut back, 8 bases at V and 1 base at J, with 21 bases in the middle. CDR1 and CDR2 from the germline V gene are SEHNR and FQNEAQ (reference sequence).

V is TRBV27 and J is TRBJ2-7, with a weak D call TRBD1 (6 bases). Trimming removed 4 bases at V and 0 bases at J, with 22 bases between. This CDR3 has 18 amino acids. Germline CDR1 MNHEY, CDR2 SMNVEV (reference sequence). The CDR3 loop reads CASSSPIATGMGSYEQYF. The CDR3 DNA reads as TGTGCCAGCAGTTCCCCTATAGCTACAGGGATGGGCTCCTACGAGCAGTACTTC.

The table lists this clonotype with a count of one. The V and J genes are TRBV9 and TRBJ1-2; 8 bases are a match to TRBD1. CDR3 length: 15 residues. CDR1 is SGDLS and CDR2 is YYNGEE in the germline V gene. Trimming cost V 4 bases and J 4 bases; bases outside gene matches: 9. The CDR3 sequence is CASSLGTGPIYGYTF. DNA for the CDR3: TGTGCCAGCAGCTTAGGGACAGGCCCGATCTATGGCTACACCTTC. Supplemented by reference TRBV9 and TRBJ1-2, the full variable domain reads DSGVTQTPKHLITATGQRVTLRCSPRSGDLSVYWYQQSLDQGLQFLIQYYNGEERAKGNILERFSAQQFPDLHSELNLSSLELGDSALYFCASSLGTGPIYGYTFGSGTRLTVV.

The chain links TRBV20-1 to TRBJ1-5; 11 positions match TRBD1. CDR1 DFQATT and CDR2 SNEGSKA come from the germline V gene (reference sequence). V dropped 3 bases and J dropped 4; count of bases not matched to a gene: 8. The CDR3 is 16 amino acids. CDR3 residues: CSARVGWDRGNQPQHF. The CDR3 coding sequence is TGCAGTGCTAGGGTAGGGTGGGACAGGGGGAATCAGCCCCAGCATTTT.

The V and J genes are TRBV12-3 or TRBV12-4 and TRBJ2-1; TRBD2 matches at 8 bases. The CDR3 is made up of 14 amino acids. V gave up 3 bases and J gave up 7 bases; unmatched junction bases: 5. In DNA, the CDR3 is TGTGCCAGCAGTTTTGCGGGAGGACCTAATGAGCAGTTCTTC. Its protein product is CASSFAGGPNEQFF.

The gene calls are TRBV2 and TRBJ2-1, with 9 nucleotides matching TRBD2. Germline CDR1 is SNHLY and CDR2 is FYNNEI. The CDR3 has 15 amino acids. The J segment lost 10 bases and the V segment lost 4 bases, leaving 11 bases of the junction unmatched. The CDR3, as DNA: TGTGCCAGCAGTGTAACTGCGGGAGGGCGCCGGGAGCAGTTCTTC. Its protein product is CASSVTAGGRREQFF. Full variable domain (missing parts from reference TRBV2 and TRBJ2-1): EPEVTQTPSHQVTQMGQEVILRCVPISNHLYFYWYRQILGQKVEFLVSFYNNEISEKSEIFDDQFSVERPDGSNFTLKIRSTKLEDSAMYFCASSVTAGGRREQFFGPGTRLTVL.

The chain has TRBV13 and TRBJ2-3; TRBD1 agrees at 7 bases. The V and J ends lost 1 base and 9 bases, in that order; junction bases with no gene match: 7. The CDR3 consists of 14 residues. CDR1 and CDR2 (germline): PRHDT, FYEKMQ (reference sequence). CDR3 coding DNA: TGTGCCAGCAGCTTAGAGAGCTACAGGGGCACGCAGTATTTT. Encoded protein: CASSLESYRGTQYF.

The CDR3 DNA reads as TGTGCCAGCAGCCACGGACTCTCCTACAATGAGCAGTTCTTC. Translated: CASSHGLSYNEQFF. The rearrangement joins TRBV5-5 to TRBJ2-1; D is possibly TRBD2 (5 bases). The CDR3 runs to 14 residues. The V and J ends lost 4 bases and 0 bases respectively, with 8 bases between them. Germline values: CDR1 SGHKS, CDR2 YYEKEE (reference sequence).